Presented here are 23 T cell receptor beta chains from one specimen sequenced in a study of CD8 T cells in ankylosing spondylitis. Study-wide points: There was a TCR beta motif, made of several highly homologous variants, that appeared characteristic of ankylosing spondylitis blood.

TCRdb processed the 5' RACE reads anew with MiXCR; each CDR3 protein has one entry. The sample holds hundreds of thousands of distinct CDR3 sequences, around 18% seen once. For these TCRs, the target antigens are not known. The sample consisted of blood, either unsorted or a sorted T cell fraction (not recorded which). Receptors originate from a male donor with ankylosing spondylitis.

This clonotype appeared a few times. V is TRBV27 and J is TRBJ2-7, with D hard to call. CDR1 and CDR2 (germline): MNHEY, SMNVEV (reference sequence). Deletions cut 5 bases from V and 2 bases from J, with 7 bases between. The CDR3 contains 12 residues. The CDR3 is CASSNSPYEQYF. The CDR3 DNA reads as TGTGCCAGCAGTAATTCGCCCTACGAGCAGTACTTC.

This chain links TRBV10-1 with TRBJ2-2; 10 nucleotides align to TRBD2. The V segment lost 6 bases and the J segment 10 bases; nucleotides outside the gene matches: 5. The CDR3 covers 13 residues. Germline V gene lookup returns CDR1 WNHNN and CDR2 SYGVQD (reference sequence). In DNA form, the CDR3 reads TGCGCCAGCAGCTCCGGGACTAGCGTGGAGCTGTTTTTT. Translated: CASSSGTSVELFF.

This clonotype was found a few times. This sequence joins TRBV9 and TRBJ2-1, with TRBD1 matching 7 bases. Germline V lookup: CDR1 SGDLS, CDR2 YYNGEE. CDR3 length: 15 amino acids. The V and J ends lost 0 bases and 4 bases, in that order; junction bases with no gene match: 4. The CDR3 nucleotides read TGTGCCAGCAGCGTAGCCGGGACAGAATACAATGAGCAGTTCTTC. Its protein product is CASSVAGTEYNEQFF.

The chain couples TRBV4-3 to TRBJ2-7, with TRBD2 identical over 8 bases. The germline V gene has CDR1 LGHNA and CDR2 YSLEER. With V trimmed by 0 bases and J by 3 bases, 10 bases remained unmatched. CDR3 length: 17 amino acids. The CDR3 spells CASSQDHGLAGSYEQYF. CDR3 DNA sequence: TGCGCCAGCAGCCAAGACCACGGGCTAGCGGGCAGCTACGAGCAGTACTTC.

The chain employs TRBV11-2 and TRBJ2-1, with a weak D call TRBD1 (5 bases). CDR3 length equals 16 residues. From germline, CDR1 is SGHAT and CDR2 FQNNGV. The V end lost 2 bases, the J end lost 0 bases, and 11 bases lay between the germline ends. The CDR3: CASSLLGLGSYNEQFF. CDR3 bases: TGTGCCAGCAGCTTATTGGGGCTAGGCTCCTACAATGAGCAGTTCTTC.

The chain combines TRBV9 with TRBJ1-2; weak D call: TRBD1 (5 bases). The CDR3 totals 16 residues. V lost 0 bases to trimming and J lost 4 bases, with 16 bases between them. Germline-derived CDR1 and CDR2 are SGDLS and YYNGEE. The CDR3 sequence is CASSVEEGLLRYGYTF. CDR3 bases: TGTGCCAGCAGCGTAGAGGAGGGACTGCTTCGCTATGGCTACACCTTC.

The rearrangement joins TRBV30 to TRBJ2-4, with 8 bases lining up with TRBD2. The CDR3 has 17 amino acids. Trimming at V came to 2 bases and at J to 0 bases, leaving 9 bases not matched to a gene. Germline loops: CDR1 GTSNPN, CDR2 SVGIG (reference sequence). Here the CDR3 reads CAWSSRQRGIAKNIQYF. The CDR3 DNA sequence: TGTGCCTGGAGTTCACGCCAGCGGGGGATAGCCAAAAACATTCAGTACTTC. Full variable domain (remainder filled in from reference TRBV30 and TRBJ2-4): SQTIHQWPATLVQPVGSPLSLECTVEGTSNPNLYWYRQAAGRGLQLLFYSVGIGQISSEVPQNLSASRPQDRQFILSSKKLLLSDSGFYLCAWSSRQRGIAKNIQYFGAGTRLSVL.

This clonotype has more than one count but fewer than ten. CDR3 residues: CASSVVPSDYEQYF. DNA of the CDR3: TGTGCCAGCAGCGTAGTCCCTAGCGACTACGAGCAGTACTTC. The chain joins TRBV9 to TRBJ2-7, with D perhaps TRBD2 (6 bases). Trimming removed 0 bases at V and 3 bases at J, with 10 bases between. The V gene's germline CDR1 is SGDLS and CDR2 YYNGEE. This CDR3 contains 14 residues.

The chain has TRBV27 and TRBJ2-3; D uncertain. CDR3 length: 14 amino acids. The germline gives CDR1 MNHEY, CDR2 SMNVEV (reference sequence). Trimming pared 3 bases from V and 2 bases from J, leaving 9 bases between. CDR3 DNA sequence: TGTGCCAGCAGTTTCCTGGGGTTCACAGATACGCAGTATTTT. It encodes CASSFLGFTDTQYF.

The chain combines TRBV4-2 with TRBJ2-2; TRBD2 might be the D (5 bases). The ends were cut back, 0 bases at V and 6 bases at J, with 8 bases in the middle. This CDR3 is 14 amino acids long. Germline V CDR1 and CDR2: LGHNA, YNFKEQ. The CDR3 DNA reads as TGTGCCAGCAGCCAAGATATACTAGCCGGGGAGCTGTTTTTT. Translated: CASSQDILAGELFF.

This clonotype was counted between two and nine times. The chain recombines TRBV11-2 with TRBJ1-5; TRBD1 matches 8 bases. With 6 bases clipped from V and 0 bases from J, the junction kept 7 bases outside the gene matches. This CDR3 comprises 16 residues. CDR1 is SGHAT, CDR2 FQNNGV, per germline. CDR3 region: CASRTQGDDSNQPQHF. The CDR3 nucleotides read TGTGCCAGCAGGACACAGGGGGACGATAGCAATCAGCCCCAGCATTTT.

V is TRBV5-1 and J is TRBJ1-3; TRBD1 matches at 10 bases. The V and J ends lost 6 bases and 4 bases, in that order; junction bases with no gene match: 13. The germline V gene has CDR1 SGHRS and CDR2 YFSETQ. The CDR3 has 17 residues. The DNA for the CDR3 is TGCGCCAGCACCCGGACCGCCTTGACAGGGGGCGGAAACACCATATATTTT. It is translated as CASTRTALTGGGNTIYF.

In this sample, this clonotype turned up a few times. V usage is TRBV27 and J usage is TRBJ1-1; a possible D gene is TRBD1 (6 bases). The CDR3 consists of 15 residues. V gave up 2 bases and J gave up 4 bases, with 14 bases separating them. CDR1 is MNHEY and CDR2 is SMNVEV in the germline V gene (reference sequence). The CDR3 sequence: CASSLRAGVFTEAFF. The CDR3 DNA reads as TGTGCCAGCAGTTTAAGGGCAGGGGTATTCACTGAAGCTTTCTTT.

The J gene is TRBJ2-1, the V gene TRBV12-3 or TRBV12-4, with TRBD2 matching over 7 bases. The CDR3 has 14 residues. V lost 3 bases, J lost 9 bases, and 8 bases stayed unmatched. The CDR3: CASSLGLLRGEQFF. The DNA of the CDR3 is TGTGCCAGCAGTTTGGGACTACTGCGAGGTGAGCAGTTCTTC.

In its sample, this clonotype was seen a few times. The chain has TRBV9 and TRBJ1-1, with 12 bases identical to TRBD1. The CDR3 is 17 amino acids. The V and J ends lost 2 bases and 3 bases, in that order; junction bases with no gene match: 8. The germline gives CDR1 SGDLS, CDR2 YYNGEE. This CDR3 reads CASSVWDRGRLDTEAFF. The CDR3 region has the DNA TGTGCCAGCAGCGTTTGGGACAGGGGGCGCCTGGACACTGAAGCTTTCTTT.

V and J are TRBV19 and TRBJ2-5; a possible D gene is TRBD2 (7 bases). Trimming stripped 4 bases from V and 7 bases from J, with 16 bases between. CDR1 and CDR2 (germline): LNHDA, SQIVND (reference sequence). The CDR3 runs to 14 residues. The CDR3, as DNA: TGTGCCAGTAGTACCGGACTAGGGGGATCGACCCAGTACTTC. Protein sequence: CASSTGLGGSTQYF.

The V and J genes are TRBV29-1 and TRBJ2-5; possibly TRBD1 for D (6 bases). The germline V and J ends were trimmed by 0 bases and 1 base, with 12 bases remaining between them. CDR1 SQVTM and CDR2 ANQGSEA come from the germline V gene. The CDR3 extends over 15 amino acids. CDR3 nucleotides: TGCAGCGTTGAAGAGGGGGCGTTTTTCCAAGAGACCCAGTACTTC. Amino acids: CSVEEGAFFQETQYF.

The CDR3: CASSLVPRDEQFF. The CDR3 DNA sequence: TGTGCCAGCAGTTTAGTGCCCCGGGATGAGCAGTTCTTC. The rearrangement joins TRBV28 to TRBJ2-1; D is unclear. Trimming shortened V by 2 bases and J by 8 bases, and 10 bases separated the two germline ends. The germline V gene has CDR1 MDHEN and CDR2 SYDVKM. The CDR3 covers 13 residues.

The chain recombines TRBV4-2 with TRBJ1-2, with a possible D match to TRBD1 (5 bases). The CDR3 has 16 residues. Trimming took 4 bases from V and 0 from J, leaving 15 bases between them. Germline V gene data show CDR1 as LGHNA and CDR2 as YNFKEQ. CDR3 coding DNA: TGTGCCAGCAGCCCCACGGACACCTTAGCTAACTATGGCTACACCTTC. This translates into CASSPTDTLANYGYTF.

V usage is TRBV6-1 and J usage is TRBJ1-4; D is unclear. This CDR3 is 14 amino acids long. V was pared by 10 bases and J by 3 bases, with 15 bases between. Germline assignment: CDR1 MNHNS and CDR2 SASEGT. CDR3: CATRTWRSNEKLFF. The DNA of the CDR3 is TGTGCCACCCGAACCTGGAGGTCTAATGAAAAACTGTTTTTT.

This clonotype was counted only a few times. The chain has TRBV4-1 and TRBJ2-3; 10 nucleotides line up with TRBD1. CDR3 length: 16 residues. Germline V gene lookup returns CDR1 MGHRA and CDR2 YSYEKL. With V trimmed by 4 bases and J by 2 bases, 6 bases remained unmatched. The CDR3 loop reads CASSLIGQGDTDTQYF. The CDR3 DNA sequence: TGCGCCAGCAGCCTAATCGGACAGGGGGACACAGATACGCAGTATTTT.

The genes are TRBV4-1 and TRBJ2-7; the match to TRBD1 covers 9 bases. Germline CDR1 is MGHRA and CDR2 is YSYEKL. The CDR3 sequence is 14 residues long. After removal of 2 bases from V and 4 bases from J, the junction contained 3 bases not matched to a gene. CDR3 residues: CASSQRTGEYEQYF. The CDR3 nucleotides read TGCGCCAGCAGCCAACGGACAGGGGAGTACGAGCAGTACTTC.

The chain has TRBV11-2 and TRBJ2-3; D uncertain. Trimming took 1 base from V and 2 from J, leaving 10 bases between them. This CDR3 contains 15 residues. Per the germline V gene, CDR1 is SGHAT and CDR2 is FQNNGV. The chain's CDR3 is CASSLVGHTTDTQYF. In DNA form, the CDR3 reads TGTGCCAGCAGCTTAGTCGGGCATACCACAGATACGCAGTATTTT.